A selection of T cell receptor beta chains follows, all from one sample in a study of T cells in Graves' hyperthyroidism and ophthalmopathy. MiXCR, run by TCRdb on the multiplex PCR reads, gives a single entry per CDR3 protein. The table has a few hundred thousand distinct CDR3 sequences, roughly 20% seen once. Source material: blood. The receptors originated from a man in his thirties or forties with Graves' ophthalmopathy. Each CDR3 is given without its conserved first and last residue. The D gene is left open where the match is weak. For some rows the clone size is stated as once, few or many, or as a class when expanded; others skip it.

V gene | clone size | D gene | CDR3 protein
TRBV28 | NA | TRBD2 | ASNPKTAGAGELF
TRBV12-3/TRBV12-4 | few | NA | ASFRGAYGYT
TRBV11-2 | few | TRBD2 | ASRGLDANTGELF
TRBV19 | few | NA | ASSIGKGRFRTNEKLF
TRBV6-5 | few | NA | ASRYPGDTQY
TRBV20-1 | many | TRBD2 | SASGRSGRDYEQY
TRBV6-1 | once | NA | ASSELQGTSVAEKLF
TRBV6-1 | few | NA | ASSEVGRMGPQH
TRBV3-1 | many | NA | ASSQNIGNYGYT
TRBV10-3 | few | TRBD2 | AISESLSGSIYNEQF
TRBV3-1 | many | NA | ASSQMNTEAF
TRBV7-2 | NA | TRBD2 | ASSPGTTAGELF